The clone carrying this T cell receptor (beta chain) has a count of ten or more. One entry per CDR3 protein, called by TCRdb with MiXCR from the 5' RACE reads. In the table there are over 75,000 distinct CDR3 sequences, 5.5% to 6.5% of which are singletons. The sample comes from a study of neurological immune-mediated disorders. CDR1 SGHRS and CDR2 YFSETQ come from the germline V gene. The CDR3 runs 13 residues. Trimming cost V 0 bases and J 6 bases, with 10 bases left between them. Time point indicated: longitudinal time-point 2. This clonotype was obtained from a woman aged 60-70 years with multiple sclerosis. The rearrangement joins TRBV5-1 to TRBJ2-7, with no clear D. The sequenced sample was PBMCs. CDR3 in DNA: TGCGCCAGCAGCTTGGAGGTGCTGGGCGAGCAGTACTTC. As protein: CASSLEVLGEQYF.